This T cell receptor (beta chain) was recorded in a study of blood T cell repertoires in COVID-19. Overall study context: Specimens from acute and convalescent COVID-19 originated in the United States, Italy and Spain. The cDNA or gDNA used as material had been derived from T cells, B-cell-depleted T cells, or PBMCs.

TCRdb keeps only in-frame clones here, not all; method: immunoSEQ multiplex PCR. Of 100,000 or so clones listed, about 89% are singletons. Germline V gives CDR1 SGHVS, CDR2 FQNEAQ. The CDR3 runs 18 residues. The J segment lost 7 bases and the V segment lost 5 bases, leaving 14 bases of the junction unmatched. The rearrangement uses TRBV7-8 and TRBJ2-1, with 13 bases that match TRBD2. Sequences were obtained from peripheral blood. This sequence originates from a woman aged 50 to 65 in a cohort sampled during active COVID-19. The CDR3 region has the DNA TGTGCCAGCAGCCCTGGACTAGCGGGAGCCCCCACCCTAAATGAGCAGTTCTTC. Protein product: CASSPGLAGAPTLNEQFF.